These T cell receptor beta chains were read from a single sample in a study of T cells in Graves' hyperthyroidism and ophthalmopathy. TCRdb analysed the multiplex PCR reads with MiXCR anew, one entry per CDR3 protein. The sample gives 280,000 or so distinct CDR3 sequences, 20% to 30% of which show up once; approximately 25% is in the top ten. Sequencing was performed on blood. Source of these receptors: a man in his forties with Graves' hyperthyroidism that later progressed to Graves' ophthalmopathy. Both conserved end residues are part of each CDR3. D genes are given only for firm matches. Rows give clone size only sometimes, using once, few, many, or a class for an expanded clone.

.	TRBD1	TRBV7-2	TRBJ1-6	CASSFRGENSPLHF	TGTGCCAGCAGCTTCAGGGGGGAGAATTCACCCCTCCACTTT
once	TRBD1	TRBV7-2	TRBJ1-5	CASSWGQQPQHF	TGTGCCAGCAGCTGGGGACAGCAGCCCCAGCATTTT
.	.	TRBV29-1	TRBJ2-3	CSVEGGRDTQYF	TGCAGCGTTGAAGGGGGAAGGGATACGCAGTATTTT
many	.	TRBV12-3/TRBV12-4	TRBJ1-1	CASSFSMNTEAFF	TGTGCCAGCAGTTTTAGTATGAACACTGAAGCTTTCTTT
few	TRBD1	TRBV12-3/TRBV12-4	TRBJ2-7	CASSLRGQGSEQYF	TGTGCCAGCAGTCTCCGGGGACAGGGCTCCGAGCAGTACTTC
many	.	TRBV6-2/TRBV6-3	TRBJ2-2	CASSSLGVHTGELFF	TGTGCCAGCAGTTCCCTGGGAGTTCATACCGGGGAGCTGTTTTTT
.	.	TRBV6-5	TRBJ1-5	CASSYRTLDQPQHF	TGTGCCAGCAGTTACAGGACACTGGATCAGCCCCAGCATTTT
many	TRBD2	TRBV30	TRBJ2-7	CAWSRANGAGGPHEQYF	TGTGCCTGGAGCCGCGCGAACGGGGCGGGAGGGCCGCACGAGCAGTACTTC
many	.	TRBV19	TRBJ2-5	CASSIRPSYQETQYF	TGTGCCAGTAGTATCCGACCTTCGTACCAAGAGACCCAGTACTTC
.	TRBD1	TRBV20-1	TRBJ1-5	CSVREGADGGQPQHF	TGCAGTGTTAGAGAGGGGGCCGATGGTGGTCAGCCCCAGCATTTT
once	.	TRBV4-3	TRBJ1-1	CASSPRHLLTEAFF	TGCGCCAGCAGCCCCCGCCACCTACTAACTGAAGCTTTCTTT
many	TRBD1	TRBV25-1	TRBJ1-2	CASSETRTGGKDGYTF	TGTGCCAGCAGTGAAACGCGGACAGGGGGCAAGGATGGCTACACCTTC
many	TRBD2	TRBV18	TRBJ2-7	CASSLGLAGDHEQYF	TGTGCCAGCTCATTGGGACTAGCGGGAGACCACGAGCAGTACTTC
.	TRBD1	TRBV19	TRBJ2-5	CASRSRGRGETQYF	TGTGCCAGTAGGAGCAGGGGGCGCGGGGAGACCCAGTACTTC
.	.	TRBV27	TRBJ2-2	CASSPMERVGGRGTGELFF	TGTGCCAGCAGTCCCATGGAACGGGTAGGGGGGAGAGGGACCGGGGAGCTGTTTTTT
many	.	TRBV20-1	TRBJ2-5	CSARAVQGNQETQYF	TGCAGTGCTAGAGCAGTACAGGGAAACCAAGAGACCCAGTACTTC
once	.	TRBV6-1	TRBJ1-1	CASRPHPGATEAFF	TGTGCCAGCAGGCCTCATCCGGGGGCTACTGAAGCTTTCTTT
many	TRBD1	TRBV20-1	TRBJ2-7	CSARDKVTGKYEQYF	TGCAGTGCTAGAGACAAGGTGACAGGGAAGTACGAGCAGTACTTC
many	.	TRBV10-1	TRBJ1-6	CASSKGLESPLHF	TGCGCCAGTTCGAAAGGGTTAGAATCACCCCTCCACTTT
many	TRBD2	TRBV3-1	TRBJ2-5	CASSSSGRGRGETQYF	TGTGCCAGCAGCTCTAGCGGGAGGGGACGGGGGGAGACCCAGTACTTC
many	.	TRBV5-1	TRBJ2-7	CASSRQGDAYEQYF	TGCGCCAGCTCTCGGCAGGGTGACGCCTACGAGCAGTACTTC
many	.	TRBV2	TRBJ1-5	CASSVGGAQPQHF	TGTGCCAGCAGTGTCGGAGGGGCACAGCCCCAGCATTTT
.	TRBD1	TRBV29-1	TRBJ2-7	CSVEDLPGQGMVGEQYF	TGCAGCGTTGAAGATCTCCCCGGACAGGGGATGGTAGGAGAGCAGTACTTC
many	.	TRBV24-1	TRBJ2-5	CATSRGHQETQYF	TGTGCCACCAGCAGGGGCCACCAAGAGACCCAGTACTTC
many	.	TRBV20-1	TRBJ2-5	CSATTKETQYF	TGCAGTGCCACCACGAAAGAGACCCAGTACTTC
many	TRBD2	TRBV30	TRBJ2-7	CAWSVRASGRPPLEQYF	TGTGCCTGGAGTGTACGGGCTAGCGGGAGACCCCCCCTCGAGCAGTACTTC
many	TRBD1	TRBV11-1	TRBJ2-2	CASTGQVSGELFF	TGTGCCAGCACCGGACAGGTCAGCGGGGAGCTGTTTTTT
.	TRBD1	TRBV12-3/TRBV12-4	TRBJ1-2	CASSLTGEWGYTF	TGTGCCAGCAGTTTAACAGGGGAGTGGGGCTACACCTTC
many	.	TRBV4-1	TRBJ2-7	CASSGGNGYEQYF	TGCGCCAGCAGCGGGGGGAATGGGTACGAGCAGTACTTC
.	TRBD2	TRBV12-3/TRBV12-4	TRBJ2-5	CASSWGEGQETQYF	TGTGCCAGCAGTTGGGGGGAGGGCCAAGAGACCCAGTACTTC
many	.	TRBV18	TRBJ1-5	CASSPDSSNQPQHF	TGTGCCAGCTCACCCGACTCGAGCAATCAGCCCCAGCATTTT
.	TRBD2	TRBV27	TRBJ2-7	CASSLFLAGEYEQYF	TGTGCCAGCAGTTTATTCCTAGCGGGAGAATACGAGCAGTACTTC
many	.	TRBV12-3/TRBV12-4	TRBJ2-2	CASTFAPGELFF	TGTGCCAGCACCTTCGCACCGGGGGAGCTGTTTTTT
many	.	TRBV27	TRBJ1-5	CASSQDGNQPQHF	TGTGCCAGCAGCCAGGACGGGAATCAGCCCCAGCATTTT
.	TRBD1	TRBV15	TRBJ1-1	CATSLDRANTEAFF	TGTGCCACCAGCCTCGACAGGGCGAACACTGAAGCTTTCTTT
many	.	TRBV2	TRBJ1-5	CASMDSRNQPQHF	TGTGCCAGCATGGACAGTCGCAATCAGCCCCAGCATTTT
.	.	TRBV13	TRBJ2-7	CASSRIRDEQYF	TGTGCCAGCAGCCGGATAAGGGACGAGCAGTACTTC
many	TRBD2	TRBV19	TRBJ2-7	CASRVAGPTSYEQYF	TGTGCCAGTAGGGTAGCGGGACCGACGTCCTACGAGCAGTACTTC
.	TRBD2	TRBV6-1	TRBJ2-5	CASSQVGLAVPMWETQYF	TGTGCCAGCAGCCAGGTCGGACTAGCGGTTCCCATGTGGGAGACCCAGTACTTC
.	TRBD2	TRBV28	TRBJ2-5	CASLGSRGTSGSLSQYF	TGTGCCAGCCTTGGGTCCCGCGGGACTAGCGGGTCATTGTCCCAGTACTTC
many	TRBD2	TRBV19	TRBJ2-2	CASSIQLAGSGELFF	TGTGCCAGTAGTATCCAACTAGCGGGTAGCGGGGAGCTGTTTTTT
.	TRBD2	TRBV12-3/TRBV12-4	TRBJ2-7	CASSLAVSGGTGEQYF	TGTGCCAGCAGTTTAGCGGTTAGCGGGGGGACGGGTGAGCAGTACTTC
many	.	TRBV7-3	TRBJ1-1	CASRLDRTTEAFF	TGTGCCAGCAGATTAGACAGGACCACTGAAGCTTTCTTT
many	TRBD1	TRBV5-1	TRBJ2-6	CASSSVDRLLSGANVLTF	TGCGCCAGCAGCTCCGTGGACAGGTTACTTTCTGGGGCCAACGTCCTGACTTTC
.	.	TRBV28	TRBJ2-4	CASSLMGAGSGKNIQYF	TGTGCCAGCAGTTTGATGGGTGCGGGCTCAGGAAAAAACATTCAGTACTTC
few	.	TRBV24-1	TRBJ1-2	CATSDWRRGGGYTF	TGTGCCACCAGTGATTGGCGCCGGGGAGGAGGCTACACCTTC
many	TRBD2	TRBV6-2/TRBV6-3	TRBJ2-5	CASRPAGVLGETQYF	TGTGCCAGCAGACCCGCGGGAGTGCTAGGAGAGACCCAGTACTTC
.	TRBD2	TRBV27	TRBJ2-2	CASQTSGRAGTGELFF	TGTGCCAGCCAGACTAGCGGGAGGGCCGGTACCGGGGAGCTGTTTTTT
many	.	TRBV12-3/TRBV12-4	TRBJ2-2	CASNLMNTGELFF	TGTGCCAGCAACCTCATGAACACCGGGGAGCTGTTTTTT
many	.	TRBV5-8	TRBJ2-2	CASKEVNTGELFF	TGTGCCAGCAAGGAGGTGAACACCGGGGAGCTGTTTTTT